This TCR beta chain emerged from a study of patients and donors after allogeneic stem cell transplantation. A single record per CDR3 protein comes from TCRdb applying MiXCR to the RT-PCR reads. Here the sample spans roughly 880,000 distinct CDR3 sequences, over 15% being singletons. The length of the CDR3 is 14 residues. CDR1 and CDR2 from the germline V gene are ENHRY and SYGVKD. V shed 6 bases and J shed 0 bases, with 9 bases lying between them. This sequence was found in a human donor who was either an allogeneic HSCT recipient or a stem cell or donor lymphocyte infusion donor (not recorded which). It is not recorded whose cells these are; they may come from a transplant donor. Sequencing was performed on blood, either unsorted or a sorted T cell fraction (not recorded which). This chain connects TRBV10-3 to TRBJ1-3; possible D gene TRBD1, 5 bases. CDR3: CAISLTGSGNTIYF. For the CDR3, the DNA is TGTGCCATCAGCCTTACAGGCTCTGGAAACACCATATATTTT.